Listed below are T cell receptor beta chains from one sample, sequenced in a study of metastatic and nonmetastatic thyroid tumors. TCRdb re-processed the PCR reads through MiXCR. The sample contains tens of thousands of clones, about a sixth of which appear only once. The sequenced sample was blood. The receptors shown here come from a female donor with papillary thyroid cancer or a benign thyroid nodule (not recorded which). Some clones in this sample may be carry-over from other donors' samples. The CDR3 runs from the conserved cysteine through the conserved F or W. A D gene is named only where the DNA matches it firmly.

j_call	d_call	v_call	cdr3_aa
TRBJ2-3	TRBD1	TRBV5-1	CASSKGQGKDTQYF
TRBJ2-1	TRBD2	TRBV18	CASSPPLFSGEPYNEQFF
TRBJ2-7	TRBD2	TRBV19	CASSTKSSGRDYEQYF
TRBJ2-7	-	TRBV24-1	CATSDSESEQYF
TRBJ2-1	-	TRBV6-1	CATSQHYNEQFF
TRBJ1-2	-	TRBV7-9	CASSRWTDLNYGYTF
TRBJ2-7	TRBD2	TRBV5-1	CASSLSGRGEQYF
TRBJ2-1	TRBD2	TRBV6-1	CVTYDLLAGGDEQFF
TRBJ1-1	-	TRBV28	CASSPGQHVTEAFF
TRBJ2-5	-	TRBV28	CASTIRRRAQETQYF
TRBJ2-3	TRBD2	TRBV5-1	CASSLGVSGRVSTDTQYF
TRBJ1-2	-	TRBV12-3/TRBV12-4	CASSLVGGFGYTF
TRBJ2-3	-	TRBV19	CASTPEGDFTDTQYF
TRBJ1-6	-	TRBV27	CASSSGDRWHSPLHF
TRBJ2-1	-	TRBV10-2	CASSDEGRRVYNEQFF
TRBJ2-3	TRBD2	TRBV4-1	CASSQWLAGSGSTDTQYF
TRBJ1-5	TRBD1	TRBV28	CASSPVGYRGAQPQHF
TRBJ2-1	-	TRBV9	CASSVLPTSPNEQFF
TRBJ2-4	-	TRBV28	CASSLSGAKNIQYF
TRBJ2-5	-	TRBV5-4	CASSFAAEVGETQYF
TRBJ2-6	TRBD1	TRBV29-1	CSVDTGAGANVLTF
TRBJ2-1	-	TRBV2	CASREVTGSFNEQFF
TRBJ1-6	-	TRBV30	CACTGNSPLHF
TRBJ2-7	TRBD2	TRBV11-3	CASSWGTSYEQYF
TRBJ1-2	-	TRBV25-1	CATLSWAVYYGYTF
TRBJ1-1	-	TRBV6-1	CASSQNTWGYIEAFF
TRBJ2-7	-	TRBV19	CASRGGGSYEQYF
TRBJ2-2	-	TRBV25-1	CASSEYPVTGELFF
TRBJ1-2	TRBD1	TRBV6-5	CASSYSGRGTYGYTF
TRBJ1-3	-	TRBV4-1	CASSHNEQNTIYF
TRBJ2-2	-	TRBV5-6	CASSRLEGRTGELFF
TRBJ1-2	-	TRBV27	CASSLSVRGSASNRGYTF
TRBJ2-7	-	TRBV4-1	CASSQAPPGVYEQYF
TRBJ2-2	TRBD2	TRBV6-1	CASRGRKGLARAGELFF
TRBJ2-5	TRBD1	TRBV19	CASSIDGTGEETQYF
TRBJ2-5	-	TRBV7-3	CASSLIPRGDGETQYF
TRBJ2-1	-	TRBV2	CASNNLWTEANEQFF
TRBJ1-6	-	TRBV7-8	CANSVRTQHNSPLHF
TRBJ1-6	TRBD1	TRBV9	CASIGTGVAGYSPLHF
TRBJ2-5	-	TRBV28	CASRGRGLQETQYF
TRBJ2-2	TRBD2	TRBV27	CASSLSSGRKGGELFF
TRBJ2-7	TRBD2	TRBV5-1	CASSSGLAGVSSYEQYF
TRBJ1-3	TRBD1	TRBV6-1	CASSPTGASGNTIYF
TRBJ2-7	-	TRBV27	CASQDRSDEQYF
TRBJ2-3	-	TRBV5-1	CASRNTGSTDTQYF
TRBJ2-1	TRBD1	TRBV20-1	CSSGRQGEASGSNGEQFF
TRBJ2-2	-	TRBV6-4	CASYSSENTGELFF
TRBJ2-7	TRBD1	TRBV20-1	CSALTGEGEGSYEQYF
TRBJ1-1	-	TRBV7-6	CASRRQENTEAFF
TRBJ2-3	-	TRBV12-3/TRBV12-4	CASRPPGFSTDTQYF
TRBJ1-2	-	TRBV3-1	CASSQGQAGYTF
TRBJ2-1	-	TRBV9	CASSVDGRGGGVEQFF
TRBJ1-1	-	TRBV20-1	CTLLGNTEAFF
TRBJ1-2	-	TRBV6-1	CASRGTNREGYTF
TRBJ1-1	-	TRBV20-1	CSARDLRVQGQAFF
TRBJ2-7	-	TRBV28	CASSFNFLWGHSYEQYF
TRBJ2-5	-	TRBV25-1	CASSESRLGQETQYF
TRBJ2-1	-	TRBV11-1	CASSPGLTLNNEQFF
TRBJ1-5	TRBD1	TRBV28	CASSVTGDTQPQHF
TRBJ2-1	TRBD2	TRBV7-9	CASSLVAGVHEQFF